This T cell receptor (beta chain) derives from a study of circulating and synovial CD4+ cells in juvenile arthritis. V shed 0 bases and J shed 8 bases, with 15 bases lying between them. Germline V gene lookup returns CDR1 SGDLS and CDR2 YYNGEE. The CDR3 is 15 residues long. To note about this clone: Antigen: not known.

Study findings and constraints: CPL versus bulk CD4 samples: T cell genome counts differed by at least an order of magnitude.

Sequencing was performed with immunoSEQ multiplex PCR; in TCRdb, only in-frame clones are kept and a portion is missing. The data hold tens of thousands of clones, with over 90% observed a single time. The sequenced material came from CD4+ T cells from blood. This clonotype originated in a human donor with juvenile idiopathic arthritis. The rearrangement links TRBV9 to TRBJ2-1; D remains unclear. The chain's CDR3 is CASSVVEWRRDEQFF. For the CDR3, the DNA is TGTGCCAGCAGCGTAGTGGAGTGGCGTCGGGATGAGCAGTTCTTC.